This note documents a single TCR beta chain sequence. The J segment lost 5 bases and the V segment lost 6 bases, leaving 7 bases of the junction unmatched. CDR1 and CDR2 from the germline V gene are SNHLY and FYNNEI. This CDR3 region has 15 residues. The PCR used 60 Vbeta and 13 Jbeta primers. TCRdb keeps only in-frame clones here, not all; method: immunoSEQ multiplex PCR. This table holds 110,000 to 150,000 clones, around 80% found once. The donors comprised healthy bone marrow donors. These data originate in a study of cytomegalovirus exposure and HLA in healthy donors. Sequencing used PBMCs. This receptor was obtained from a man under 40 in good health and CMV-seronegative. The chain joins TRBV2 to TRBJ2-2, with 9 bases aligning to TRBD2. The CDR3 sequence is CASRRAGGRTGELFF. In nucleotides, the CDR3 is TGTGCCAGCAGGAGGGCGGGGGGGCGAACCGGGGAGCTGTTTTTT.